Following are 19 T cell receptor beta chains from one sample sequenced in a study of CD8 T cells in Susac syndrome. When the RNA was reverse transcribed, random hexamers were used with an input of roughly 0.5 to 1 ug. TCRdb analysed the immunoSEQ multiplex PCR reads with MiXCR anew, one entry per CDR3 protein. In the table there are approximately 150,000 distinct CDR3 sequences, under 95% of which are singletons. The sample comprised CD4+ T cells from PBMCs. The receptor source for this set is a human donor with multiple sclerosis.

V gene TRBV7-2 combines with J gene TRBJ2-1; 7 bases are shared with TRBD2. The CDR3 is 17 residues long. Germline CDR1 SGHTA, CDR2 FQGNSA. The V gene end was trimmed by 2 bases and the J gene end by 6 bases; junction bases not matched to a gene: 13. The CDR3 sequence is CASSLSALPAGSNEQFF. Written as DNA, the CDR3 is TGTGCCAGCAGCTTATCAGCTCTACCAGCGGGATCCAATGAGCAGTTCTTC.

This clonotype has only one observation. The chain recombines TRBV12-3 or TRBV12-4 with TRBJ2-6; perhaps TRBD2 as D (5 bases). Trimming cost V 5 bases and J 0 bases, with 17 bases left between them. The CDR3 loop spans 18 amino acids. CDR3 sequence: CASSAAGIFSSGANVLTF. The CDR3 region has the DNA TGTGCCAGCAGTGCCGCCGGGATTTTTTCCTCTGGGGCCAACGTCCTGACTTTC.

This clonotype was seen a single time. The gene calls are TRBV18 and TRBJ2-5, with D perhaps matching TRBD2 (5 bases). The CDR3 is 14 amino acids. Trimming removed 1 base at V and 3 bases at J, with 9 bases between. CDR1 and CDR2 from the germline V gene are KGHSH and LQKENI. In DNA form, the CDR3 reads TGTGCCAGCTCACCACGAGGACTGGAAGAGACCCAGTACTTC. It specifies CASSPRGLEETQYF.

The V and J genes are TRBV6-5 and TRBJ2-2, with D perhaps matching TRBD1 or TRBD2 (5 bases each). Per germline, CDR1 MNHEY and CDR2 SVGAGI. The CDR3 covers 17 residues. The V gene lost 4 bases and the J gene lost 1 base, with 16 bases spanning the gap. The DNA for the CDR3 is TGTGCCAGCAGTTTCGGCTCCGGGGCGTTGAACACCGGGGAGCTGTTTTTT. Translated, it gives CASSFGSGALNTGELFF.

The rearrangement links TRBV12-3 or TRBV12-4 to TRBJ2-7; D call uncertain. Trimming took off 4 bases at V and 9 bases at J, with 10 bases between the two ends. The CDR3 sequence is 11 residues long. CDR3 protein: CASSSVARQYF. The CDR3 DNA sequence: TGTGCCAGCAGTTCGGTGGCCCGGCAGTACTTC.

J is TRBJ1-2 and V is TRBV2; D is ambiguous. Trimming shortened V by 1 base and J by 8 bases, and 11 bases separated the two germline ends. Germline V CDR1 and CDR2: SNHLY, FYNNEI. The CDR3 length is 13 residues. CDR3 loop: CASSEVGAGGYTF. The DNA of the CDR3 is TGTGCCAGCAGTGAAGTGGGAGCCGGGGGCTACACCTTC.

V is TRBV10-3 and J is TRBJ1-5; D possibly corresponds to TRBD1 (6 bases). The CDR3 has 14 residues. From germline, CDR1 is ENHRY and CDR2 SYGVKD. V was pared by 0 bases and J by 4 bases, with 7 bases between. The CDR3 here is CAISESQGNQPQHF. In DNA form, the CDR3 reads TGTGCCATCAGTGAGTCGCAGGGGAATCAGCCCCAGCATTTT.

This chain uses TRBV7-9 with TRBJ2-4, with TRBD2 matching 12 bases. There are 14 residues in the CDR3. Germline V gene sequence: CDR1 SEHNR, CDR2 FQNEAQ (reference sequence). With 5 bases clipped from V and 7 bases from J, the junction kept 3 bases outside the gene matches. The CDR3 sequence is CASSTGTSGNIQYF. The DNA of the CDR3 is TGTGCCAGCAGCACCGGGACTAGCGGGAACATTCAGTACTTC.

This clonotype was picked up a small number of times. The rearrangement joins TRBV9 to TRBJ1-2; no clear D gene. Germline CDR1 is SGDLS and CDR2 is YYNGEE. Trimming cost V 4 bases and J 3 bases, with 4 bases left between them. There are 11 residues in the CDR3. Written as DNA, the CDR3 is TGTGCCAGCAGCCCCGACTATGGCTACACCTTC. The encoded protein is CASSPDYGYTF. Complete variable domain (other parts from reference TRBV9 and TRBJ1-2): DSGVTQTPKHLITATGQRVTLRCSPRSGDLSVYWYQQSLDQGLQFLIQYYNGEERAKGNILERFSAQQFPDLHSELNLSSLELGDSALYFCASSPDYGYTFGSGTRLTVV.

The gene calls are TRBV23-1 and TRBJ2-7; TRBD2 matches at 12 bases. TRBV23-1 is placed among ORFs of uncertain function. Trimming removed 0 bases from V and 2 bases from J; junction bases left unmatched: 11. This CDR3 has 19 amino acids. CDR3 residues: CASSQSGASGRAVTYEQYF. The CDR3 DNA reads TGCGCCAGCAGTCAATCCGGGGCTAGCGGGAGGGCAGTAACCTACGAGCAGTACTTC.

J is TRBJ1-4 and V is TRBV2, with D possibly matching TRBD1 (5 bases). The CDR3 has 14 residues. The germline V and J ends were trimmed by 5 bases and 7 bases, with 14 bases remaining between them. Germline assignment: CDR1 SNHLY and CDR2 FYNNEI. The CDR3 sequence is CASSFEGRGEKLFF. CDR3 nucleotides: TGTGCCAGCAGTTTCGAGGGGCGCGGTGAAAAACTGTTTTTT.

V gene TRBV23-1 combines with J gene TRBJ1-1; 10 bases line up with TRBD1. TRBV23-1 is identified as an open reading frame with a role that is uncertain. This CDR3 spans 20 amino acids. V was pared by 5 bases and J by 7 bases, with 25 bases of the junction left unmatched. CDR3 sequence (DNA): TGCGCCAGCAGTTTACCAACCATGAGACAGGGGGCTTTCGGGCTTGTTGAAGCTTTCTTT. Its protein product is CASSLPTMRQGAFGLVEAFF.

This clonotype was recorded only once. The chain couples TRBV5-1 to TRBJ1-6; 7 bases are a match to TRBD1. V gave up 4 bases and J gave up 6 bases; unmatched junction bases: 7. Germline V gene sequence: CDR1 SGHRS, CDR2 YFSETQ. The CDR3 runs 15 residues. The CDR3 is CASSTEQGFNSPLHF. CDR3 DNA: TGCGCCAGCAGCACCGAACAGGGGTTTAATTCACCCCTCCACTTT.

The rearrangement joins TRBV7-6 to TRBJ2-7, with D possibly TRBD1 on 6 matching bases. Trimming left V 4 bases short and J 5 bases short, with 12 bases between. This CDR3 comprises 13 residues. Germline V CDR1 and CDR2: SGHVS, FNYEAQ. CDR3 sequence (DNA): TGTGCCAGCAGCTCCACATACAGGGACGAGCAGTACTTC. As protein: CASSSTYRDEQYF. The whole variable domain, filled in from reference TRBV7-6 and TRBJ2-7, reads GAGVSQSPRYKVTKRGQDVALRCDPISGHVSLYWYRQALGQGPEFLTYFNYEAQQDKSGLPNDRFSAERPEGSISTLTIQRTEQRDSAMYRCASSSTYRDEQYFGPGTRLTVT.

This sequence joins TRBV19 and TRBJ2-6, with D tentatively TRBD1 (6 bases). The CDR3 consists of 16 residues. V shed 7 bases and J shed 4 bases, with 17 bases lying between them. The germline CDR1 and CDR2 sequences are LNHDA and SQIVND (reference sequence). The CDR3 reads CASNPEGTTGANVLTF. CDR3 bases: TGTGCCAGTAATCCCGAGGGGACAACCGGGGCCAACGTCCTGACTTTC.

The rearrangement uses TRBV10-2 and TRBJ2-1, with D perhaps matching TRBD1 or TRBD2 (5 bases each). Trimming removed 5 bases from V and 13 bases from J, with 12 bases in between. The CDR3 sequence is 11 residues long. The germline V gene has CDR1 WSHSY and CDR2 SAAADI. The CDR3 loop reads CASSQPGRQFF. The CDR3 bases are TGCGCCAGCAGTCAACCGGGACGTCAGTTCTTC.

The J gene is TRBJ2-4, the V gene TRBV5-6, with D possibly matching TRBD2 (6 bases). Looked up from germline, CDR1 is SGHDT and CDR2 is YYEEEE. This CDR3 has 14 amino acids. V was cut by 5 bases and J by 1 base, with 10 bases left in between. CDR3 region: CASRTSGAKNIQYF. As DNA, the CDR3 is TGTGCCAGCAGGACGAGCGGGGCCAAAAACATTCAGTACTTC.

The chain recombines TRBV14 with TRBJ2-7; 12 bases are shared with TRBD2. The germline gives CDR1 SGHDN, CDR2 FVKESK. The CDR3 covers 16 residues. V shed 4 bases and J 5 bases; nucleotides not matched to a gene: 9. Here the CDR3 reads CASSRRTSGAFHEQYF. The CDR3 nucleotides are TGTGCCAGCAGCCGCCGGACTAGCGGGGCGTTCCACGAGCAGTACTTC.

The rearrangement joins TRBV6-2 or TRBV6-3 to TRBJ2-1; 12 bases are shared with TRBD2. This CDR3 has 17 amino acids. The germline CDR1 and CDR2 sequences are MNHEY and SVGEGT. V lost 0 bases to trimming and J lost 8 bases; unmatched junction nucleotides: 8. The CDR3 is CASSYSPLAGGFHEQFF. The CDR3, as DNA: TGTGCCAGCAGTTACTCCCCCCTAGCGGGGGGGTTTCATGAGCAGTTCTTC.